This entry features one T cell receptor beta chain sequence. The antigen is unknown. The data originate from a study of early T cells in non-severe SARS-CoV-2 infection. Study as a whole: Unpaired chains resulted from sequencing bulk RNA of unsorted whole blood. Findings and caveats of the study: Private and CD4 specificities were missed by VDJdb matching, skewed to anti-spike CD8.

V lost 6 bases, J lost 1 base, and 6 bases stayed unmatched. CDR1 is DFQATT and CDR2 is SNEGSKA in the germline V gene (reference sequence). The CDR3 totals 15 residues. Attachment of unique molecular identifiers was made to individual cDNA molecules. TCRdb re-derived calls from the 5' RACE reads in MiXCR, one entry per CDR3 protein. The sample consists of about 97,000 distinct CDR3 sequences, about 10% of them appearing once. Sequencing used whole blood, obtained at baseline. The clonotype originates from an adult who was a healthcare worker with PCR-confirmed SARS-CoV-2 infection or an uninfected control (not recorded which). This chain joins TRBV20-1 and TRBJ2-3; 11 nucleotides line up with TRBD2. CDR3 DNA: TGCAGTGCCGCTCCGGGACTAGCGGGCACAGATACGCAGTATTTT. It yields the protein CSAAPGLAGTDTQYF.